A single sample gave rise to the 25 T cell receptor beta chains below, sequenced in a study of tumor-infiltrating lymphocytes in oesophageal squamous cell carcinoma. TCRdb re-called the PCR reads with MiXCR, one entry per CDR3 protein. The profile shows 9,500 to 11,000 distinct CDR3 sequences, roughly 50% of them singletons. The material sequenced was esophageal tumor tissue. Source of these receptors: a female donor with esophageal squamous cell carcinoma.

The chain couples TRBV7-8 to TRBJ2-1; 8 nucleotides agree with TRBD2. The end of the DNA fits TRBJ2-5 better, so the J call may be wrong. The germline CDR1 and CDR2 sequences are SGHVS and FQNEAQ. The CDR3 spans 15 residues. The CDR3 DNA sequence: TGTGCCAGCAGCTTAGACGGGGGGGCCGGCGAGACCCAGTACTTC. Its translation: CASSLDGGAGETQYF.

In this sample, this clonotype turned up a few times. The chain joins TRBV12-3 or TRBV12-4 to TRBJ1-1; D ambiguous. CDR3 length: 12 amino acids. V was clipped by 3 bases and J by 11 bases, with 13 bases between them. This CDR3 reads CASSFKSFVAFF. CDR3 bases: TGTGCCAGCAGTTTTAAGTCCTTTGTTGCTTTCTTT.

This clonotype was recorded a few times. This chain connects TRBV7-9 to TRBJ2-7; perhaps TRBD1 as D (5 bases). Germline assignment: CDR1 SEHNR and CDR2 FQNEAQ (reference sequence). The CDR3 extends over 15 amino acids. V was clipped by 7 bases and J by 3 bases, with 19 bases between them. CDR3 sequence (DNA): TGTGCCAGCAAGGACACACGAGAAGAAGGCTACGAGCAGTACTTC. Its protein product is CASKDTREEGYEQYF. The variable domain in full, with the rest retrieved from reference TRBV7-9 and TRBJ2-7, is DTGVSQNPRHKITKRGQNVTFRCDPISEHNRLYWYRQTLGQGPEFLTYFQNEAQLEKSRLLSDRFSAERPKGSFSTLEIQRTEQGDSAMYLCASKDTREEGYEQYFGPGTRLTVT.

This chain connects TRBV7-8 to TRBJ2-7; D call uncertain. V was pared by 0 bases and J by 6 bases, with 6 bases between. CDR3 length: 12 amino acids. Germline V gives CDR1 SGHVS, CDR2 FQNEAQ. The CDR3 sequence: CASSLAKGEQYF. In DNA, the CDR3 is TGTGCCAGCAGCTTAGCGAAGGGCGAGCAGTACTTC.

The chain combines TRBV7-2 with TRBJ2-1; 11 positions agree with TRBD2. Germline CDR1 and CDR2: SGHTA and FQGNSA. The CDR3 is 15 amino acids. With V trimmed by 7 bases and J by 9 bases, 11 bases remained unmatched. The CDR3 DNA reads TGTGCCAGCAACCAAGTAGCGGGAGGGGGGGGTGAGCAGTTCTTC. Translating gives CASNQVAGGGGEQFF.

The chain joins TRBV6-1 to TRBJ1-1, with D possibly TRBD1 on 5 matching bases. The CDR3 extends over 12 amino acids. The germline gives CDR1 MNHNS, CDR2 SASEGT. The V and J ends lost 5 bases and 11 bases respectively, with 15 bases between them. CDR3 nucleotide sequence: TGTGCCAGCAGTCCGGGCCAGGGAAAGGCTTTCTTT. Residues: CASSPGQGKAFF.

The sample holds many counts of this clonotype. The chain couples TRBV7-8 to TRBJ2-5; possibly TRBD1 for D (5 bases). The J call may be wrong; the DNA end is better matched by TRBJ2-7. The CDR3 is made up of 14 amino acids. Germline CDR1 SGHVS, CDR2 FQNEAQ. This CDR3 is CASSLGPGNYEQYF. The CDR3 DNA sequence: TGTGCCAGCAGCTTAGGGCCAGGGAACTACGAGCAGTACTTC.

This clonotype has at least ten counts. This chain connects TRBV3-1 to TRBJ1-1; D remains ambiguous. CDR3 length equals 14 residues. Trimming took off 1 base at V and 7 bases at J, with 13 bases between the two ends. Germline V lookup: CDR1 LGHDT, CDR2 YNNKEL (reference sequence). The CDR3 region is CASSQGWSSVEAFF. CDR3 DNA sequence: TGTGCCAGCAGCCAAGGGTGGTCTTCCGTTGAAGCTTTCTTT. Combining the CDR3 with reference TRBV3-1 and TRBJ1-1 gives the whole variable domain DTAVSQTPKYLVTQMGNDKSIKCEQNLGHDTMYWYKQDSKKFLKIMFSYNNKELIINETVPNRFSPKSPDKAHLNLHINSLELGDSAVYFCASSQGWSSVEAFFGQGTRLTVV.

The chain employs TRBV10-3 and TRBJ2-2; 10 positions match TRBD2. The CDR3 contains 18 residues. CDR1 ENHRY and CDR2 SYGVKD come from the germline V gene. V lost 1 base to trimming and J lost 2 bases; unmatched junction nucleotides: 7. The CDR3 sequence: CAISEFGSSGGNTGELFF. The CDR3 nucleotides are TGTGCCATCAGTGAGTTTGGTTCTAGCGGGGGAAACACCGGGGAGCTGTTTTTT.

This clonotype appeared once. The chain's CDR3 is CATRESGGVNTEAFF. CDR3 DNA: TGTGCCACCAGGGAGAGCGGGGGCGTGAACACTGAAGCTTTCTTT. The V and J genes are TRBV24-1 and TRBJ1-1, with D maybe TRBD1 (6 bases). The length of the CDR3 is 15 residues. The germline V and J ends were trimmed by 7 bases and 0 bases, with 14 bases remaining between them. The germline gives CDR1 KGHDR, CDR2 SFDVKD.

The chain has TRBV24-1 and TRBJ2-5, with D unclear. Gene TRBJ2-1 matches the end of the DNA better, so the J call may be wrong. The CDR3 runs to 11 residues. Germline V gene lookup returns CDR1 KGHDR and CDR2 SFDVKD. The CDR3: CATSLYNEQFF. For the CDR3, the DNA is TGTGCCACCAGTTTATACAATGAGCAGTTCTTC.

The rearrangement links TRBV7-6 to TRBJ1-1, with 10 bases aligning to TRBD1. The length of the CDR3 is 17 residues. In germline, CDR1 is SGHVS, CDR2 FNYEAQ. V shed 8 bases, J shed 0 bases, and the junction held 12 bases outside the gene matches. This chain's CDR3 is CASVGPAGTGVNTEAFF. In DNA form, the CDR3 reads TGTGCCAGCGTCGGCCCAGCCGGGACAGGGGTGAACACTGAAGCTTTCTTT.

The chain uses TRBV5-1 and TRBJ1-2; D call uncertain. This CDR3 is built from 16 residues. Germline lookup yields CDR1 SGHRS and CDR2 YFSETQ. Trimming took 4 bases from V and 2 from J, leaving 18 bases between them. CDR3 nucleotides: TGCGCCAGCAGCCACGTAGCCGGACGGTTGAACTATGGCTACACCTTC. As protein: CASSHVAGRLNYGYTF.

Here the CDR3 reads CASSLASAEYEQYF. The CDR3 DNA is TGTGCCAGCAGCTTAGCCTCAGCGGAATACGAGCAGTACTTC. The gene calls are TRBV7-2 and TRBJ2-7; TRBD2 might be the D (5 bases). This CDR3 spans 14 amino acids. The V gene lost 0 bases and the J gene lost 4 bases, with 10 bases spanning the gap. Germline V CDR1 and CDR2: SGHTA, FQGNSA.

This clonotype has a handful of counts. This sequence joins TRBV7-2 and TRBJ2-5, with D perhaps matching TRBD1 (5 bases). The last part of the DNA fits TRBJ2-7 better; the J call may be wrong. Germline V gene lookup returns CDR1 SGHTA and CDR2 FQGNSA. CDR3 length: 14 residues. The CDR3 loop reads CASSFPGPQYEQYF. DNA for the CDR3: TGTGCCAGCAGCTTCCCAGGGCCACAATACGAGCAGTACTTC.

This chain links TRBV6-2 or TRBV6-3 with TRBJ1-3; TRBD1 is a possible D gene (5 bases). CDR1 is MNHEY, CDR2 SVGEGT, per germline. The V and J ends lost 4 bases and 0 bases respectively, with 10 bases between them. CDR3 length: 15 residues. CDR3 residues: CASSLLGVSGNTIYF. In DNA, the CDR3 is TGTGCCAGCAGTTTACTAGGGGTCTCTGGAAACACCATATATTTT.

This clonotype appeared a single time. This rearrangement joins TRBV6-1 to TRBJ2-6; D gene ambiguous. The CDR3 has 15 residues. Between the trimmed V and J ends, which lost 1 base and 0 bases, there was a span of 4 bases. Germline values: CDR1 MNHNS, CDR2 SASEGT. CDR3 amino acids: CASSEDNSGANVLTF. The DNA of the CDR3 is TGTGCCAGCAGTGAAGACAACTCTGGGGCCAACGTCCTGACTTTC.

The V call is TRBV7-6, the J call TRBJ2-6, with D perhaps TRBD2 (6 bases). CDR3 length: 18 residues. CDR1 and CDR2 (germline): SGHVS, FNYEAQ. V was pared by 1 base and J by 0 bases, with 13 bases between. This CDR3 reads CASSLGGTVISGANVLTF. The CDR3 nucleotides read TGTGCCAGCAGCTTAGGGGGGACTGTCATCTCTGGGGCCAACGTCCTGACTTTC. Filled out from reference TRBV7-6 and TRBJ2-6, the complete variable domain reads GAGVSQSPRYKVTKRGQDVALRCDPISGHVSLYWYRQALGQGPEFLTYFNYEAQQDKSGLPNDRFSAERPEGSISTLTIQRTEQRDSAMYRCASSLGGTVISGANVLTFGAGSRLTVL.

CDR3 DNA: TGTGCCAGCAGCTTAAGTGGGCAGGGCAATGAGCAGTTCTTC. Protein: CASSLSGQGNEQFF. This chain connects TRBV7-6 to TRBJ2-4, with a tentative D call TRBD1 (5 bases). The J call is in doubt because the DNA end fits TRBJ2-1 better. The length of the CDR3 is 14 residues. Germline V CDR1 and CDR2: SGHVS, FNYEAQ.

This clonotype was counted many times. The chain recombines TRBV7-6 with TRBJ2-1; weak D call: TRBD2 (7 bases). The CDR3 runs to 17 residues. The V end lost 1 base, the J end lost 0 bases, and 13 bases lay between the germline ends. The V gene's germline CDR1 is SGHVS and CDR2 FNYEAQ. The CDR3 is CASSLGGGGHSYNEQFF. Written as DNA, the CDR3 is TGTGCCAGCAGCTTAGGGGGCGGGGGACACTCCTACAATGAGCAGTTCTTC.

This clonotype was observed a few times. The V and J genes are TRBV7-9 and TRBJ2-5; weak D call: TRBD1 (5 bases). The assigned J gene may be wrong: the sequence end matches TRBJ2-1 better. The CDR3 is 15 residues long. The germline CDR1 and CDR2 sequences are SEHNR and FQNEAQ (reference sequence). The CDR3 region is CASSPLNLGVHEQFF. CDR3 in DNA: TGTGCCAGCAGCCCGTTAAACCTAGGGGTCCACGAGCAGTTCTTC.

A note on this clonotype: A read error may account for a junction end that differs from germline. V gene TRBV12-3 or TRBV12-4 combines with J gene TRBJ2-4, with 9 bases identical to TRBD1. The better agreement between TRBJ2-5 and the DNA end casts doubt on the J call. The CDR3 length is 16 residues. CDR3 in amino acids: CAGSSSGTGNQETQYF. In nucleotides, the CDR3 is TGTGCCGGCAGTTCGTCCGGGACAGGGAACCAAGAGACCCAGTACTTC.

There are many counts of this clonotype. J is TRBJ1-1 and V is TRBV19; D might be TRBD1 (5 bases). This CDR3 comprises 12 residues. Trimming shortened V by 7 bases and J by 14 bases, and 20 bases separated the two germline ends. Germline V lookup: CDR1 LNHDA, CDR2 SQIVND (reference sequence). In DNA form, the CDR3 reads TGTGCCAGTATCAAGGAGTCGGGGGTCAGATTCTTT. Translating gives CASIKESGVRFF.

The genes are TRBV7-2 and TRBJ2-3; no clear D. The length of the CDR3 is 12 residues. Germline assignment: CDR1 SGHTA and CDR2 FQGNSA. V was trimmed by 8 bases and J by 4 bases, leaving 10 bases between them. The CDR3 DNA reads TGTGCCAGCGGCCTATCGGCAGATACGCAGTATTTT. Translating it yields CASGLSADTQYF.

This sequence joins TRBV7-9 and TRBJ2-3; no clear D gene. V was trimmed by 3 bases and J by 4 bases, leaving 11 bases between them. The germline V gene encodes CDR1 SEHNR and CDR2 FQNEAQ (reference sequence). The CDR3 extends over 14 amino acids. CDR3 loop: CASSLALSPDTQYF. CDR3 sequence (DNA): TGTGCCAGCAGCTTGGCCTTGAGTCCAGATACGCAGTATTTT.